The present entry profiles one T cell receptor beta chain with its context. Antigen: not known. The V segment lost 4 bases and the J segment 7 bases; nucleotides outside the gene matches: 11. This CDR3 has 15 amino acids. Per germline, CDR1 SEHNR and CDR2 FQNEAQ (reference sequence). The data derive from a study of T cell repertoires in cytomegalovirus infection. Study-wide context: Carrying CMV and the relevant HLA type showed in public TCR beta signatures. Overall study results and limits: Pooled public TCR beta family frequency picked out CMV carriers with the relevant HLA. CMV-specific TCR beta clonotypes restricted by HLA-C dominated the ex vivo response.

Using its own MiXCR run on the reads, TCRdb lists one record per CDR3 protein. Of roughly 200,000 distinct CDR3 sequences in the sample, about 15% are singletons; the top ten hold under 30%. Sequenced: CD8+ T cells from PBMCs. The TCR sequence derives from a human donor in good health (CMV status not recorded). Some clones in this sample may be carry-over from other donors' samples. J is TRBJ1-1 and V is TRBV7-9; 8 positions agree with TRBD1. The CDR3: CASSSTQTGDFEAFF. The CDR3 DNA is TGTGCCAGCAGCTCGACACAGACAGGGGATTTTGAAGCTTTCTTT.